The clone carrying this TCR beta chain has ten or more counts. The data were taken from a study of T cells after yellow fever vaccination. This CDR3 region has 15 residues. Germline CDR1 is MNHNS and CDR2 is SASEGT. V shed 7 bases, J shed 3 bases, and the junction held 6 bases outside the gene matches. 5'RACE template switching produced TCR cDNA carrying a universal primer site and UMIs. TCRdb passed the 5' RACE reads through MiXCR, listing each CDR3 protein once. This table holds roughly 310,000 distinct CDR3 sequences, 8.7% found once. This receptor was identified in a young man who received the YFV17D yellow fever vaccine. The sample consisted of PBMCs, taken on the day of the first yellow fever vaccination. This rearrangement joins TRBV6-1 to TRBJ2-6; 7 bases are shared with TRBD1. CDR3 DNA: TGTGCCAGCACCAGACAGGGTTTTGGGGCCAACGTCCTGACTTTC. This translates into CASTRQGFGANVLTF.